This T cell receptor beta chain was observed in a study of blood T cell repertoires in COVID-19. The overall study: The origin of the acute and convalescent COVID-19 samples was the United States, Italy and Spain.

Between the trimmed V and J ends, which lost 0 bases and 0 bases, there was a span of 6 bases. The CDR3 totals 14 residues. Germline V CDR1 and CDR2: MNHEY, SVGAGI. Generated by immunoSEQ multiplex PCR, the TCRdb table keeps only in-frame clones and is missing some. The data contain some 190,000 clones, roughly 90% of them singletons. Sequenced: peripheral blood. The V call is TRBV6-5, the J call TRBJ2-7; D is undetermined. This TCR was sampled from a young man with active or convalescent COVID-19. The CDR3, as DNA: TGTGCCAGCAGTTACTCTGTGAGCTCCTACGAGCAGTACTTC. This gives the protein CASSYSVSSYEQYF.